The 30 T cell receptor beta chains in this list originate from one sample, sequenced in a study of cytomegalovirus exposure and HLA in healthy donors. The PCR ran on 60 Vbeta and 13 Jbeta primers. Generated by immunoSEQ multiplex PCR, the TCRdb table keeps only in-frame clones and is missing some. This repertoire includes about 130,000 clones. Input material: PBMCs. The receptors derive from a man between 18 and 35 years old in good health and CMV-seronegative.

V usage is TRBV7-9 and J usage is TRBJ2-4; D is perhaps TRBD1 (5 bases). The CDR3 covers 17 residues. The V end lost 1 base, the J end lost 0 bases, and 13 bases lay between the germline ends. Germline CDR1 reads SEHNR; CDR2 reads FQNEAQ (reference sequence). The CDR3 DNA sequence: TGTGCCAGCAGCTTAGTTCGGCAGGGCGTAGCCAAAAACATTCAGTACTTC. It encodes CASSLVRQGVAKNIQYF.

The V gene is TRBV6-1, the J gene TRBJ2-7; D remains ambiguous. Germline CDR1 reads MNHNS; CDR2 reads SASEGT. This CDR3 is 13 amino acids long. V was clipped by 6 bases and J by 1 base, with 10 bases between them. The CDR3 loop is CASSFPRSYEQYF. As DNA, the CDR3 is TGTGCCAGCAGCTTCCCTAGGTCCTACGAGCAGTACTTC.

The chain is built from TRBV6-1 and TRBJ1-5; possible D gene TRBD1, 5 bases. CDR3 size: 16 residues. The germline V and J ends were trimmed by 4 bases and 5 bases, with 18 bases remaining between them. Germline V lookup: CDR1 MNHNS, CDR2 SASEGT. The CDR3 DNA follows: TGTGCCAGCAGTGGATGGACAAGCGACCGATATCAGCCCCAGCATTTT. This codes for CASSGWTSDRYQPQHF.

The chain uses TRBV28 and TRBJ1-2; 10 bases map to TRBD1. The CDR3 covers 13 residues. V was clipped by 4 bases and J by 4 bases; unmatched bases: 0. Looked up from germline, CDR1 is MDHEN and CDR2 is SYDVKM. The CDR3: CASSWTGGYGYTF. The CDR3 region has the DNA TGTGCCAGCAGTTGGACAGGGGGCTATGGCTACACCTTC.

V and J are TRBV18 and TRBJ2-7, with 8 positions matching TRBD2. V was pared by 3 bases and J by 5 bases, with 6 bases of the junction left unmatched. The germline V gene has CDR1 KGHSH and CDR2 LQKENI. The CDR3 consists of 14 residues. The CDR3 spells CASSPSGSHNEQYF. In nucleotides, the CDR3 is TGTGCCAGCTCACCGAGCGGGAGTCATAACGAGCAGTACTTC. Together with reference TRBV18 and TRBJ2-7, the CDR3 gives the full variable domain: NAGVMQNPRHLVRRRGQEARLRCSPMKGHSHVYWYRQLPEEGLKFMVYLQKENIIDESGMPKERFSAEFPKEGPSILRIQQVVRGDSAAYFCASSPSGSHNEQYFGPGTRLTVT.

V gene TRBV6-5 combines with J gene TRBJ1-1; 11 bases align to TRBD1. Germline CDR1 and CDR2: MNHEY and SVGAGI. The ends lost 2 bases at V and 4 bases at J; junction bases unmatched: 0. The CDR3 consists of 14 residues. The CDR3 here is CASSYGTGGTEAFF. The CDR3 nucleotides read TGTGCCAGCAGTTACGGGACAGGGGGCACTGAAGCTTTCTTT.

This chain joins TRBV7-9 and TRBJ2-5; 8 bases line up with TRBD1. The CDR3 length is 14 residues. CDR1 SEHNR and CDR2 FQNEAQ come from the germline V gene (reference sequence). V lost 3 bases to trimming and J lost 5 bases; unmatched junction nucleotides: 5. This CDR3 reads CASSFGQGPETQYF. CDR3 DNA: TGTGCCAGCAGCTTTGGACAGGGTCCGGAGACCCAGTACTTC.

The rearrangement uses TRBV6-1 and TRBJ1-5; 7 bases align to TRBD1. Germline trimming cut 7 bases from V and 4 bases from J; bases unmatched to any gene: 10. Looked up from germline, CDR1 is MNHNS and CDR2 is SASEGT. The CDR3 sequence is 15 residues long. The chain's CDR3 is CASMLGMTGNQPQHF. Written as DNA, the CDR3 is TGTGCCAGCATGTTGGGCATGACAGGGAATCAGCCCCAGCATTTT.

The chain is built from TRBV5-1 and TRBJ1-2, with unresolved D. CDR1 SGHRS and CDR2 YFSETQ come from the germline V gene. Deletions cut 1 base from V and 6 bases from J, with 13 bases between. The CDR3 loop spans 14 amino acids. CDR3 amino acids: CASSLNPERDGYTF. CDR3 DNA: TGCGCCAGCAGCTTGAATCCTGAACGGGATGGCTACACCTTC.

The chain recombines TRBV11-3 with TRBJ2-7, with D possibly being TRBD1 (5 bases). The CDR3 sequence is 16 residues long. Trimming stripped 0 bases from V and 0 bases from J, with 12 bases between. Looked up from germline, CDR1 is SGHNT and CDR2 is YENEEA. This chain's CDR3 is CASSLDNRQSSYEQYF. The CDR3 DNA reads TGTGCCAGCAGCTTAGATAACCGACAGAGCTCCTACGAGCAGTACTTC. The full variable domain, completed using reference TRBV11-3 and TRBJ2-7, is EAGVVQSPRYKIIEKKQPVAFWCNPISGHNTLYWYLQNLGQGPELLIRYENEEAVDDSQLPKDRFSAERLKGVDSTLKIQPAELGDSAVYLCASSLDNRQSSYEQYFGPGTRLTVT.

The V and J genes are TRBV19 and TRBJ2-6, with 8 bases identical to TRBD1. CDR1 and CDR2 from the germline V gene are LNHDA and SQIVND (reference sequence). The trim removed 6 bases at V and 1 base at J, leaving 8 bases unmatched. This CDR3 contains 17 residues. The CDR3 spells CASRRGQGLSGANVLTF. The DNA of the CDR3 is TGTGCCAGTAGGAGAGGACAGGGTTTGTCTGGGGCCAACGTCCTGACTTTC.

The V call is TRBV2, the J call TRBJ2-2; 10 positions agree with TRBD1. The junction had 16 bases not matched to a gene; V was cut back by 7 bases and J by 5 bases. Germline-derived CDR1 and CDR2 are SNHLY and FYNNEI. This CDR3 has 18 residues. The CDR3 loop is CASNPGQGLGLRTGELFF. The CDR3 DNA is TGTGCCAGCAACCCGGGACAGGGGTTGGGTTTGAGGACCGGGGAGCTGTTTTTT.

This chain uses TRBV29-1 with TRBJ2-5; D ambiguous. The better agreement between TRBJ2-7 and the DNA end casts doubt on the J call. This CDR3 spans 13 amino acids. In germline, CDR1 is SQVTM, CDR2 ANQGSEA. CDR3 sequence reads: CSVEELSSYEQYF. The CDR3 nucleotides are TGCAGCGTTGAAGAACTGTCGTCCTACGAGCAGTACTTC.

The genes are TRBV14 and TRBJ2-4; 9 nucleotides line up with TRBD2. Germline CDR1 and CDR2: SGHDN and FVKESK. The CDR3 covers 16 residues. The trim removed 1 base at V and 7 bases at J, leaving 8 bases unmatched. The CDR3 sequence: CASSQGFGSGGNIQYF. CDR3 nucleotide sequence: TGTGCCAGCAGCCAAGGATTTGGTAGCGGGGGTAACATTCAGTACTTC.

The rearrangement uses TRBV15 and TRBJ2-5; a weak D match, TRBD1 (8 bases). This CDR3 comprises 18 residues. V lost 3 bases to trimming and J lost 3 bases, with 23 bases between them. Germline V gene data show CDR1 as LNHNV and CDR2 as YYDKDF (reference sequence). CDR3 DNA sequence: TGTGCCACCAGCAGCAGGGGGGGGACAGGCAGAGAGGAAGAGACCCAGTACTTC. This sequence encodes CATSSRGGTGREEETQYF.

The rearrangement links TRBV11-3 to TRBJ2-7; 7 positions match TRBD2. V was clipped by 5 bases and J by 2 bases; unmatched bases: 6. From germline, CDR1 is SGHNT and CDR2 YENEEA. This CDR3 has 14 residues. CDR3 coding DNA: TGTGCCAGCAGCCAAGGGGAGGGTCCCTACGAGCAGTACTTC. Its translation is CASSQGEGPYEQYF.

This chain uses TRBV5-4 with TRBJ1-6; 7 bases agree with TRBD1. Germline lookup yields CDR1 SGHNT and CDR2 YYREEE (reference sequence). The CDR3 is 15 residues long. Trimming at V came to 4 bases and at J to 10 bases, leaving 11 bases not matched to a gene. CDR3 amino acids: CASSGGQLIGSPLHF. Here the CDR3 DNA reads TGTGCCAGCAGCGGGGGACAGCTCATCGGCTCACCCCTCCACTTT.

The chain carries TRBV7-2 and TRBJ2-2; D unclear. The CDR3 covers 18 residues. Trimming took off 0 bases at V and 0 bases at J, with 14 bases between the two ends. Germline assignment: CDR1 SGHTA and CDR2 FQGNSA. The DNA for the CDR3 is TGTGCCAGCAGCTTAGCGCCGCGACTGGTGGCGAACACCGGGGAGCTGTTTTTT. Protein sequence: CASSLAPRLVANTGELFF. The full variable domain, with the rest looked up from reference TRBV7-2 and TRBJ2-2, is GAGVSQSPSNKVTEKGKDVELRCDPISGHTALYWYRQSLGQGLEFLIYFQGNSAPDKSGLPSDRFSAERTGGSVSTLTIQRTQQEDSAVYLCASSLAPRLVANTGELFFGEGSRLTVL.

The chain couples TRBV27 to TRBJ1-2; D is unclear. The V end was cut by 10 bases, the J end by 3 bases, with 9 bases between. From germline, CDR1 is MNHEY and CDR2 SMNVEV (reference sequence). The CDR3 is 11 amino acids. CDR3 nucleotide sequence: TGTGCCACCCGGTTTTACTATGGCTACACCTTC. Its translation is CATRFYYGYTF.

The chain combines TRBV9 with TRBJ2-2, with TRBD2 matching over 8 bases. Germline V gene sequence: CDR1 SGDLS, CDR2 YYNGEE. The CDR3 covers 14 residues. J gave up 4 bases and V 4 bases, and 3 bases lay outside the gene matches. This CDR3 reads CASSSGSGTGELFF. The CDR3 DNA is TGTGCCAGCAGCAGCGGGAGCGGCACCGGGGAGCTGTTTTTT.

V gene TRBV28 combines with J gene TRBJ1-2; no firm D call. Germline values: CDR1 MDHEN, CDR2 SYDVKM. The germline V and J ends were trimmed by 6 bases and 6 bases, with 11 bases remaining between them. The CDR3 is 12 residues long. The CDR3 is CASSSTSDGYTF. The CDR3 nucleotides read TGTGCCAGCAGCTCTACCTCTGATGGCTACACCTTC.

The V call is TRBV2, the J call TRBJ1-5; D gene uncertain. CDR3 length: 13 residues. Between the trimmed V and J ends, which lost 7 bases and 1 base, there was a span of 8 bases. Germline lookup yields CDR1 SNHLY and CDR2 FYNNEI. DNA of the CDR3: TGTGCCAGCATGGGCAACAGCAATCAGCCCCAGCATTTT. Translating it yields CASMGNSNQPQHF.

The chain combines TRBV27 with TRBJ2-7; a weak D match, TRBD2 (5 bases). V gave up 7 bases and J gave up 3 bases, with 22 bases separating them. This CDR3 is built from 16 residues. The germline V gene encodes CDR1 MNHEY and CDR2 SMNVEV (reference sequence). CDR3 in amino acids: CASTFEAGRGLYEQYF. CDR3 DNA sequence: TGTGCCAGCACCTTTGAAGCCGGAAGAGGGCTCTACGAGCAGTACTTC.

The chain recombines TRBV2 with TRBJ2-7; 8 nucleotides align to TRBD1. Germline CDR1 reads SNHLY; CDR2 reads FYNNEI. After removal of 7 bases from V and 0 bases from J, the junction contained 5 bases not matched to a gene. This CDR3 is built from 14 residues. The CDR3 loop is CASKGDRISYEQYF. The DNA for the CDR3 is TGTGCCAGCAAAGGGGACAGGATCTCCTACGAGCAGTACTTC.

The rearrangement links TRBV7-8 to TRBJ2-2; 7 bases are a match to TRBD1. The germline V gene has CDR1 SGHVS and CDR2 FQNEAQ. The V segment lost 2 bases and the J segment 7 bases; nucleotides outside the gene matches: 13. The CDR3 extends over 17 amino acids. CDR3 DNA: TGTGCCAGCAGCTTATTCTCCCCAGGGGGTTCTGGCGGGGAGCTGTTTTTT. It encodes CASSLFSPGGSGGELFF.

The chain recombines TRBV6-7 with TRBJ2-7; 7 nucleotides agree with TRBD1. TRBV6-7 is classed as an ORF, of uncertain function. Trimming took 6 bases from V and 2 from J; bases not matched to a gene: 10. This CDR3 is 15 amino acids long. Here the CDR3 DNA reads TGTGCCAGCAGCTCTTACAGGGGTACCACCTACGAGCAGTACTTC. Protein sequence: CASSSYRGTTYEQYF.

The genes are TRBV9 and TRBJ1-6; no clear D gene. Trimming left V 2 bases short and J 0 bases short, with 6 bases between. The CDR3 extends over 15 amino acids. Germline lookup yields CDR1 SGDLS and CDR2 YYNGEE. The CDR3 nucleotides read TGTGCCAGCAGCGTGGAGAGCTCCTATAATTCACCCCTCCACTTT. The encoded protein is CASSVESSYNSPLHF.

The J gene is TRBJ1-1, the V gene TRBV9, with D tentatively TRBD1 (5 bases). Between the trimmed V and J ends, which lost 3 bases and 2 bases, there was a span of 14 bases. The CDR3 runs to 15 residues. Looked up from germline, CDR1 is SGDLS and CDR2 is YYNGEE. The CDR3 sequence is CASSAYMTANTEAFF. In nucleotides, the CDR3 is TGTGCCAGCAGCGCATATATGACAGCTAACACTGAAGCTTTCTTT. Filled out from reference TRBV9 and TRBJ1-1, the complete variable domain reads DSGVTQTPKHLITATGQRVTLRCSPRSGDLSVYWYQQSLDQGLQFLIQYYNGEERAKGNILERFSAQQFPDLHSELNLSSLELGDSALYFCASSAYMTANTEAFFGQGTRLTVV.

The chain carries TRBV10-1 and TRBJ1-3; D is ambiguous. Trimming removed 8 bases from V and 8 bases from J, with 13 bases in between. The length of the CDR3 is 12 residues. The germline gives CDR1 WNHNN, CDR2 SYGVQD (reference sequence). This CDR3 reads CASLPLGDTIYF. Written as DNA, the CDR3 is TGCGCCAGCCTTCCACTGGGAGACACCATATATTTT.

The J gene is TRBJ1-5, the V gene TRBV14, with 8 positions matching TRBD1. The CDR3 extends over 14 amino acids. Trimming took 2 bases from V and 7 from J; bases not matched to a gene: 4. Germline assignment: CDR1 SGHDN and CDR2 FVKESK. The CDR3 DNA is TGTGCCAGCAGCCAAACAGGGGGAGGACAGCCCCAGCATTTT. Its translation is CASSQTGGGQPQHF.